Each of the 14 T cell receptor beta chains below was sequenced from the same sample in a study of cytomegalovirus exposure and HLA in healthy donors. Both 60 Vbeta primers and 13 Jbeta primers went into the PCR. The method was immunoSEQ multiplex PCR; TCRdb's version includes in-frame clones alone and lacks a portion of them. The table includes around 140,000 clones, 82% detected once. The source material was PBMCs. Source of these receptors: a woman between 40 and 50 years old in good health and CMV-seronegative.

This rearrangement joins TRBV7-7 to TRBJ2-2; 7 nucleotides match TRBD1. Trimming cost V 5 bases and J 2 bases; bases outside gene matches: 5. Germline-derived CDR1 and CDR2 are SSHAT and FNYEAQ (reference sequence). This CDR3 has 15 residues. DNA of the CDR3: TGTGCCAGCAGCCCGAGGACAGGCAACACCGGGGAGCTGTTTTTT. This gives the protein CASSPRTGNTGELFF.

This clone was observed a handful of times. The gene calls are TRBV30 and TRBJ2-4, with 7 nucleotides matching TRBD2. The germline V gene encodes CDR1 GTSNPN and CDR2 SVGIG (reference sequence). After removal of 0 bases from V and 2 bases from J, the junction contained 7 bases not matched to a gene. The CDR3 has 16 amino acids. The CDR3 DNA follows: TGTGCCTGGAGTGTATGGCTAGCGGTTTCCAAAAACATTCAGTACTTC. Translating it yields CAWSVWLAVSKNIQYF.

There are a few counts of this clone. The CDR3 coding sequence is TGCGCCAGCAGCCAACGAATACAGAACATGAACACTGAAGCTTTCTTT. Amino acid sequence: CASSQRIQNMNTEAFF. The chain joins TRBV4-3 to TRBJ1-1; D is ambiguous. CDR3 size: 16 residues. CDR1 LGHNA and CDR2 YSLEER come from the germline V gene. V gave up 2 bases and J gave up 0 bases, with 13 bases separating them.

The chain carries TRBV28 and TRBJ2-1; 7 nucleotides match TRBD1. The CDR3 is 16 amino acids. Trimming cost V 5 bases and J 0 bases; bases outside gene matches: 7. CDR1 MDHEN and CDR2 SYDVKM come from the germline V gene. CDR3 loop: CASSNPTGASYNEQFF. Written as DNA, the CDR3 is TGTGCCAGCAGTAATCCTACAGGGGCCTCCTACAATGAGCAGTTCTTC.

The sample holds one count of this clone. The gene calls are TRBV4-2 and TRBJ2-1; D is uncertain. Trimming took 2 bases from V and 0 from J, leaving 14 bases between them. CDR3 length equals 17 residues. Germline V lookup: CDR1 LGHNA, CDR2 YNFKEQ. The CDR3 DNA is TGTGCCAGCAGCCAATCCTTAGCCGATAGCTCCTACAATGAGCAGTTCTTC. This translates into CASSQSLADSSYNEQFF.

V and J are TRBV2 and TRBJ1-1; D not certain. The length of the CDR3 is 15 residues. Germline V CDR1 and CDR2: SNHLY, FYNNEI. V was shortened by 1 base and J by 4 bases, with 13 bases between the two germline ends. CDR3 DNA sequence: TGTGCCAGCAGTGAAGAAGTTCTTAGCAGCACTGAAGCTTTCTTT. Its translation is CASSEEVLSSTEAFF.

The chain carries TRBV5-6 and TRBJ1-5; a possible D gene is TRBD1 (5 bases). The CDR3 is 14 amino acids. The germline CDR1 and CDR2 sequences are SGHDT and YYEEEE. The V and J ends lost 5 bases and 2 bases respectively, with 11 bases between them. The CDR3 spells CASSKRGGNQPQHF. CDR3 in DNA: TGTGCCAGCAGTAAGCGGGGGGGCAATCAGCCCCAGCATTTT.

The chain carries TRBV5-4 and TRBJ2-3, with TRBD2 identical over 13 bases. With V trimmed by 4 bases and J by 3 bases, 5 bases remained unmatched. CDR1 is SGHNT, CDR2 YYREEE, per germline (reference sequence). The CDR3 extends over 16 amino acids. The CDR3 DNA sequence: TGTGCCAGCAGCCCGCCGGGACTAGCGGGAACAGATACGCAGTATTTT. Amino acids: CASSPPGLAGTDTQYF.

In this sample, this clone turned up a few times. The chain links TRBV21-1 to TRBJ2-1; TRBD2, as called in the table, went unchecked against the DNA. TRBV21-1 is deemed a pseudogene. The CDR3 runs to 20 residues. In DNA form, the CDR3 reads TGTGCCAGCAGCAAAAAAAAGACTAGCGGGAGAGCCTACCCCTACAATGAGCAGTTCTTC. Translation: CASSKKKTSGRAYPYNEQFF.

V usage is TRBV5-5 and J usage is TRBJ1-4; D is ambiguous. The germline V and J ends were trimmed by 6 bases and 6 bases, with 15 bases remaining between them. CDR1 and CDR2 from the germline V gene are SGHKS and YYEKEE (reference sequence). The CDR3 runs 14 residues. CDR3 loop: CASNDRGWDEKLFF. The CDR3 nucleotides are TGTGCCAGCAACGATCGGGGATGGGATGAAAAACTGTTTTTT.

The chain carries TRBV4-3 and TRBJ1-2, with a possible D match to TRBD1 (5 bases). CDR1 is LGHNA and CDR2 is YSLEER in the germline V gene. The CDR3 totals 15 residues. V shed 4 bases and J shed 4 bases, with 16 bases lying between them. CDR3 sequence: CASSREQDGSYGYTF. Here the CDR3 DNA reads TGCGCCAGCAGCCGAGAACAGGACGGCTCCTATGGCTACACCTTC.

The chain uses TRBV28 and TRBJ1-2; D not certain. Trimming took 3 bases from V and 5 from J, leaving 10 bases between them. Germline CDR1 reads MDHEN; CDR2 reads SYDVKM. The CDR3 extends over 13 amino acids. CDR3 DNA sequence: TGTGCCAGCAGTTTGCCCAGTCTTTATGGCTACACCTTC. This gives the protein CASSLPSLYGYTF.

The J gene is TRBJ1-3, the V gene TRBV29-1; weak D call: TRBD1 (6 bases). V was cut by 8 bases and J by 1 base, with 15 bases left in between. Germline assignment: CDR1 SQVTM and CDR2 ANQGSEA. The CDR3 is 14 residues long. The CDR3, as DNA: TGCAGCAGTCACCCGGACAGTTCTGGAAACACCATATATTTT. As protein: CSSHPDSSGNTIYF.

Only a few counts were recorded for this clone. The rearrangement uses TRBV6-5 and TRBJ2-7, with unresolved D. CDR1 and CDR2 from the germline V gene are MNHEY and SVGAGI. Deletions cut 2 bases from V and 2 bases from J, with 7 bases between. CDR3 size: 13 residues. The chain's CDR3 is CASSYQAPYEQYF. Written as DNA, the CDR3 is TGTGCCAGCAGTTACCAGGCCCCCTACGAGCAGTACTTC.